This T cell receptor (beta chain) was observed in a study of cytomegalovirus exposure and HLA in healthy donors. Germline V CDR1 and CDR2: MNHEY, SVGAGI. The CDR3 covers 12 residues. V lost 5 bases, J lost 3 bases, and 1 base stayed unmatched. Notes on the study in general: Within an earlier analysis, most TCR beta V segments proved productive either about 90% or about 30% of the time.

A multiplex PCR was run with 60 Vbeta primers and 13 Jbeta primers. TCRdb keeps only in-frame clones here, not all; method: immunoSEQ multiplex PCR. The sample has about 220,000 clones, more than 65% seen once. Points on this clone: Its antigen is still unknown.

Source material: PBMCs. The origin of this receptor is a woman aged 30 to 39 in good health and CMV-seronegative. The rearrangement uses TRBV6-5 and TRBJ2-7, with 7 bases matching TRBD2. CDR3 in amino acids: CASSTGGYEQYF. DNA for the CDR3: TGTGCCAGCAGTACGGGGGGCTACGAGCAGTACTTC.